The next 28 T cell receptor beta chains were all read from a single sample in a study of Ad26.COV2.S vaccination and SARS-CoV-2 variants. As to treatment: about 20 received Ad26.COV2.S at low or high dose, single or two shots; several received placebo; per-sample allocation not given. Day 63 after the first vaccine or placebo injection was the time point for sampling. Repertoires were generated with immunoSEQ multiplex PCR, while TCRdb's copy carries only in-frame clones and drops some. The sample yields roughly 420,000 clones, roughly nine tenths seen once. The sample in question was peripheral blood, obtained in a trial of Ad26.COV2.S vaccine versus placebo. The receptors here all came from a person aged 18-65 years who received the Ad26.COV2.S COVID-19 vaccine or a placebo.

This rearrangement joins TRBV5-4 to TRBJ2-5, with a tentative D call TRBD2 (5 bases). From germline, CDR1 is SGHNT and CDR2 YYREEE (reference sequence). The V and J ends lost 4 bases and 1 base respectively, with 14 bases between them. The CDR3 is made up of 15 amino acids. This CDR3 is CASSDVSVTQETQYF. The CDR3 DNA follows: TGTGCCAGCAGCGACGTTAGCGTGACCCAAGAGACCCAGTACTTC.

V is TRBV6-1 and J is TRBJ1-5, with D unclear. CDR1 and CDR2 from the germline V gene are MNHNS and SASEGT. V lost 2 bases, J lost 6 bases, and 8 bases lay in between. The CDR3 length is 13 residues. The CDR3 nucleotides are TGTGCCAGCAGTGAACCGGGTATTCAGCCCCAGCATTTT. Translating it yields CASSEPGIQPQHF.

The chain couples TRBV18 to TRBJ1-2, with TRBD1 matching 7 bases. Germline assignment: CDR1 KGHSH and CDR2 LQKENI. The trim removed 1 base at V and 7 bases at J, leaving 9 bases unmatched. The CDR3 covers 15 residues. The CDR3 reads CASSPQTGLAAGYTF. CDR3 DNA sequence: TGTGCCAGCTCACCACAGACAGGGCTAGCAGCTGGCTACACCTTC. Full variable domain (outside the CDR3, taken from reference TRBV18 and TRBJ1-2): NAGVMQNPRHLVRRRGQEARLRCSPMKGHSHVYWYRQLPEEGLKFMVYLQKENIIDESGMPKERFSAEFPKEGPSILRIQQVVRGDSAAYFCASSPQTGLAAGYTFGSGTRLTVV.

The J gene is TRBJ1-1, the V gene TRBV7-2, with D maybe TRBD1 (5 bases). CDR3 size: 17 residues. V lost 5 bases, J lost 1 base, and 20 bases lay in between. CDR1 and CDR2 from the germline V gene are SGHTA and FQGNSA. CDR3 in amino acids: CASSPENLDSRNTEAFF. The CDR3 DNA is TGTGCCAGCAGCCCCGAAAATCTAGACAGCCGGAACACTGAAGCTTTCTTT. The full variable domain, rest sourced from reference TRBV7-2 and TRBJ1-1, is GAGVSQSPSNKVTEKGKDVELRCDPISGHTALYWYRQSLGQGLEFLIYFQGNSAPDKSGLPSDRFSAERTGGSVSTLTIQRTQQEDSAVYLCASSPENLDSRNTEAFFGQGTRLTVV.

The chain links TRBV10-3 to TRBJ2-2; perhaps TRBD2 as D (7 bases). V lost 2 bases and J lost 5, with 18 bases in between. This CDR3 is built from 17 residues. CDR1 ENHRY and CDR2 SYGVKD come from the germline V gene. As DNA, the CDR3 is TGTGCCATCAGTGAGAGGTTGGGAGGGGGTACGACCGGGGAGCTGTTTTTT. It encodes CAISERLGGGTTGELFF.

This clone was seen just once. The chain is built from TRBV6-5 and TRBJ1-6, with 9 bases that match TRBD1. The V and J ends lost 6 bases and 9 bases, in that order; junction bases with no gene match: 6. The germline V gene has CDR1 MNHEY and CDR2 SVGAGI. The CDR3 is made up of 14 amino acids. CDR3 sequence reads: CASRLQGAPSPLHF. CDR3 sequence (DNA): TGTGCCAGCAGGTTACAGGGGGCGCCTTCACCCCTCCACTTT.

The V gene is TRBV28, the J gene TRBJ1-5, with D unresolved. The CDR3 loop spans 16 amino acids. The germline CDR1 and CDR2 sequences are MDHEN and SYDVKM. V lost 6 bases to trimming and J lost 9 bases, with 24 bases between them. This CDR3 reads CASRAPPAEDSRPQHF. The CDR3 DNA follows: TGTGCCAGCAGAGCGCCCCCCGCGGAGGATTCTCGGCCCCAGCATTTT. The full variable domain, rest sourced from reference TRBV28 and TRBJ1-5, is DVKVTQSSRYLVKRTGEKVFLECVQDMDHENMFWYRQDPGLGLRLIYFSYDVKMKEKGDIPEGYSVSREKKERFSLILESASTNQTSMYLCASRAPPAEDSRPQHFGDGTRLSIL.

The chain carries TRBV5-1 and TRBJ1-2; 7 bases fit TRBD1. The ends lost 3 bases at V and 6 bases at J; junction bases unmatched: 8. In germline, CDR1 is SGHRS, CDR2 YFSETQ. The CDR3 consists of 14 residues. CDR3 protein: CASSSVQGPDGYTF. The CDR3 DNA is TGCGCCAGCAGCTCCGTACAGGGGCCCGATGGCTACACCTTC.

This chain connects TRBV5-4 to TRBJ2-5; 9 bases map to TRBD2. J was trimmed by 5 bases and V by 4 bases; bases with no gene match: 18. This CDR3 is 18 amino acids long. CDR1 and CDR2 from the germline V gene are SGHNT and YYREEE (reference sequence). In nucleotides, the CDR3 is TGTGCCAGCAGCCAACGGTTCAGTAGCGGGGGAGGCGGGGAGACCCAGTACTTC. Translation gives CASSQRFSSGGGGETQYF.

The CDR3 bases are TGTGCCACCAGCAGCACAGGGTCCCACGAGCAGTACTTC. It encodes CATSSTGSHEQYF. This chain links TRBV15 with TRBJ2-7; D is perhaps TRBD1 (6 bases). CDR3 length equals 13 residues. Trimming removed 3 bases at V and 5 bases at J, with 11 bases between. Germline V gene data show CDR1 as LNHNV and CDR2 as YYDKDF (reference sequence). The whole variable domain, filled in from reference TRBV15 and TRBJ2-7, reads DAMVIQNPRYQVTQFGKPVTLSCSQTLNHNVMYWYQQKSSQAPKLLFHYYDKDFNNEADTPDNFQSRRPNTSFCFLDIRSPGLGDTAMYLCATSSTGSHEQYFGPGTRLTVT.

The rearrangement uses TRBV5-8 and TRBJ2-3, with D perhaps TRBD1 (6 bases). V dropped 7 bases and J dropped 0 bases, with 30 bases sitting between them. This CDR3 has 20 residues. Germline CDR1 is SGHTS and CDR2 is YDEGEE. Written as DNA, the CDR3 is TGTGCCAGCCCCGTCCCCGGCTGGTTGGGGGCCTTAATTAGCACAGATACGCAGTATTTT. This translates into CASPVPGWLGALISTDTQYF.

This rearrangement joins TRBV10-3 to TRBJ1-3, with D tentatively TRBD1 (6 bases). The CDR3 loop spans 14 amino acids. CDR1 is ENHRY, CDR2 SYGVKD, per germline. Trimming took off 5 bases at V and 0 bases at J, with 8 bases between the two ends. The CDR3 sequence is CAISRGSSGNTIYF. The DNA for the CDR3 is TGTGCCATCAGTAGGGGGAGCTCTGGAAACACCATATATTTT.

The chain carries TRBV29-1 and TRBJ2-3; D is perhaps TRBD2 (6 bases). Trimming took off 8 bases at V and 3 bases at J, with 15 bases between the two ends. The germline CDR1 and CDR2 sequences are SQVTM and ANQGSEA. The CDR3 totals 13 residues. CDR3 amino acids: CSSSGLLTDTQYF. The CDR3 nucleotides read TGCAGCTCCTCGGGACTTTTAACAGATACGCAGTATTTT.

This chain uses TRBV7-6 with TRBJ2-5, with D perhaps TRBD2 (7 bases). Trimming shortened V by 0 bases and J by 5 bases, and 19 bases separated the two germline ends. The CDR3 has 17 residues. The germline V gene encodes CDR1 SGHVS and CDR2 FNYEAQ. CDR3 nucleotides: TGTGCCAGCAGCTTAGCTCTCGGGGGGCCTAGTCCGGAGACCCAGTACTTC. Its protein is CASSLALGGPSPETQYF.

This chain links TRBV5-1 with TRBJ2-2; D gene uncertain. Germline V gene sequence: CDR1 SGHRS, CDR2 YFSETQ. V lost 0 bases and J 1 base, leaving 7 bases between the germline ends. The CDR3 spans 15 residues. CDR3 in DNA: TGCGCCAGCAGCTTGGGGGGTCGGAACACCGGGGAGCTGTTTTTT. It specifies CASSLGGRNTGELFF.

The chain has TRBV6-2 or TRBV6-3 and TRBJ2-7; 8 bases fit TRBD2. Germline CDR1 is MNHEY and CDR2 is SVGEGT. The CDR3 loop spans 15 amino acids. J was trimmed by 0 bases and V by 2 bases; bases with no gene match: 3. The CDR3 is CASSYPGGPSYEQYF. CDR3 nucleotide sequence: TGTGCCAGCAGTTACCCGGGGGGGCCCTCCTACGAGCAGTACTTC.

This rearrangement joins TRBV6-5 to TRBJ2-7; possibly TRBD1 for D (5 bases). This CDR3 is built from 15 residues. Looked up from germline, CDR1 is MNHEY and CDR2 is SVGAGI. V lost 2 bases to trimming and J lost 3 bases, with 14 bases between them. The CDR3 region is CASSYGTGLGYEQYF. CDR3 bases: TGTGCCAGCAGTTACGGCACAGGCCTAGGCTACGAGCAGTACTTC.

This clone has a single count. The rearrangement links TRBV6-5 to TRBJ1-2; a possible D gene is TRBD1 (6 bases). CDR1 and CDR2 (germline): MNHEY, SVGAGI. With 5 bases removed from V and 8 bases from J, the gap between germline ends came to 18 bases. The CDR3 has 14 residues. The DNA of the CDR3 is TGTGCCAGCAGTCCAGAGAGACAGGCCAGAGGCTACACCTTC. The encoded protein is CASSPERQARGYTF.

The chain has TRBV6-6 and TRBJ1-1, with 10 positions matching TRBD1. There are 13 residues in the CDR3. Germline assignment: CDR1 MNHNY and CDR2 SVGAGI (reference sequence). V dropped 5 bases and J dropped 4; count of bases not matched to a gene: 1. For the CDR3, the DNA is TGTGCCAGCAGTCGGACAGGGGGCACTGAAGCTTTCTTT. Residues: CASSRTGGTEAFF.

The chain is built from TRBV7-9 and TRBJ2-7; the D is unclear. The germline gives CDR1 SEHNR, CDR2 FQNEAQ (reference sequence). V shed 1 base and J shed 7 bases, with 11 bases lying between them. The length of the CDR3 is 13 residues. CDR3 bases: TGTGCCAGCAGCTTAGTACGGTTGGCGGAGCAGTACTTC. It yields the protein CASSLVRLAEQYF.

This chain links TRBV12-5 with TRBJ2-5, with D unresolved. CDR3 length: 14 amino acids. Trimming left V 2 bases short and J 2 bases short, with 9 bases between. CDR1 and CDR2 (germline): LGHNT, FRNRAP. The CDR3 here is CASGLTGSQETQYF. In DNA form, the CDR3 reads TGTGCTAGTGGTTTGACCGGCAGTCAAGAGACCCAGTACTTC.

The chain joins TRBV18 to TRBJ1-4; D is possibly TRBD1 (6 bases). The V end was cut by 0 bases, the J end by 2 bases, with 10 bases between. CDR3 length equals 16 residues. Per germline, CDR1 KGHSH and CDR2 LQKENI. CDR3 loop: CASSPPRGSTNEKLFF. CDR3 in DNA: TGTGCCAGCTCACCACCGAGGGGGTCGACTAATGAAAAACTGTTTTTT.

This chain joins TRBV5-1 and TRBJ1-3; TRBD1 aligns across 8 bases. The CDR3 is made up of 14 amino acids. V was pared by 4 bases and J by 3 bases, with 3 bases of the junction left unmatched. Germline CDR1 is SGHRS and CDR2 is YFSETQ. The CDR3 loop reads CASSGQGFGNTIYF. The CDR3, as DNA: TGCGCCAGCAGCGGACAGGGTTTTGGAAACACCATATATTTT.

The rearrangement joins TRBV11-3 to TRBJ1-1, with a tentative D call TRBD1 (5 bases). V shed 0 bases and J shed 1 base, with 6 bases lying between them. The CDR3 contains 14 residues. The germline gives CDR1 SGHNT, CDR2 YENEEA. The CDR3 sequence: CASSLDQGNTEAFF. The CDR3 DNA sequence: TGTGCCAGCAGCTTAGATCAGGGGAACACTGAAGCTTTCTTT.

The table lists this clone with a few counts. This chain uses TRBV5-5 with TRBJ1-2; the D gene is possibly TRBD1 (5 bases). The CDR3 totals 14 residues. Trimming pared 0 bases from V and 7 bases from J, leaving 13 bases between. CDR1 and CDR2 from the germline V gene are SGHKS and YYEKEE (reference sequence). CDR3: CASSLAGGDVGYTF. The DNA for the CDR3 is TGTGCCAGCAGCTTGGCCGGAGGGGACGTTGGCTACACCTTC.

The CDR3 bases are TGTGCCAGCAGTCTGACAGGTGAAGCTTTCTTT. It yields the protein CASSLTGEAFF. This rearrangement joins TRBV3-1 (or the pseudogene TRBV3-2) to TRBJ1-1, with a weak D call TRBD1 (6 bases). This CDR3 spans 11 amino acids. V was shortened by 6 bases and J by 7 bases, with 9 bases between the two germline ends. CDR1 is LGHDT, CDR2 YNNKEL, per germline (reference sequence).

This clone was detected only once. This sequence joins TRBV3-1 (or the pseudogene TRBV3-2) and TRBJ1-2; 11 bases map to TRBD1. Trimming removed 4 bases from V and 5 bases from J; junction bases left unmatched: 6. Germline V CDR1 and CDR2: LGHDT, YNNKEL (reference sequence). This CDR3 has 15 amino acids. The CDR3 DNA reads as TGTGCCAGCAGCCCCAGGACAGGGGGCTGGTATGGCTACACCTTC. It encodes CASSPRTGGWYGYTF.

The chain couples TRBV6-2 or TRBV6-3 to TRBJ2-7; D gene unclear. Per the germline V gene, CDR1 is MNHEY and CDR2 is SVGEGT. V was cut by 6 bases and J by 3 bases, with 21 bases left in between. The CDR3 covers 16 residues. CDR3 sequence: CASSRPGADRNYEQYF. CDR3 DNA sequence: TGTGCCAGCAGCCGACCCGGTGCCGATAGAAACTACGAGCAGTACTTC.